This TCR beta chain was observed in a study of cytomegalovirus exposure and HLA in healthy donors (dated by TCRdb to about 2017). Some background on the complete study: In an earlier analysis of around 540 of the donors, around 290 Gb of sequence data and 90 million to 120 million unique TCR beta sequences from 150 million to 200 million T cells were reported. An early release that covered about 600 HLA-typed donors contained about 300 gigabases of sequencing data and 65 million to 100 million unique TCR sequences. Of the roughly 400 genotyped donors, about 84% fell in the genetic ancestry cluster associated with self-reported Caucasian donors. The study aimed to test whether cataloging public T cell receptors could reveal signatures of past pathogen exposure. The study profiled the T cell repertoires of under 850 subjects by immunosequencing and related them to cytomegalovirus serostatus. Besides the first cohort of 666 subjects, a separate validation cohort made up of 120 different subjects was used. The study combined high-throughput TCR immunosequencing, statistical association of individual TCRs with disease status, and machine learning to predict cytomegalovirus infection status. A later analysis re-examined previously published TCR beta repertoires from about 670 donors and added high-resolution HLA genotyping to investigate patterns of TCR occurrence. Rather than drawing on any new phenotypic data, the later analysis identified candidate immune exposures from TCR beta sequences and the way those sequences occurred across donors. In an earlier analysis of around 540 of the donors, high-throughput TCR beta sequencing was used to judge whether each TCR beta V gene segment behaved as functional or pseudogenic. Donor age, sex, ethnicity and CMV serostatus were compiled alongside the repertoire data. Genome-wide SNP genotypes for about three fifths of the roughly 670 donors were used in a later genetic analysis, which treated that subset as a discovery cohort. Every discovery cohort repertoire had been produced on one sequencing platform. Class I and class II HLA loci were covered by the typing at four-digit resolution. Typing coverage varied by locus: roughly 629-630 donors for A, B, C, DRB1 and DQB1; under 550 for DQA1; over 600 for DPA1; roughly 450 for DPB1. A handful of DR-DQ haplotypes were handled as single units for association and clustering because linkage in the cohort was strong. Among 398 genotyped donors of the cohort, an average of approximately 230,000 unique TCR beta nucleotide sequences were sequenced per donor, around 18% of them non-productive. The study at large found these results: In the study, around 150 TCR beta chains were listed as associated with cytomegalovirus. In both the original and validation cohorts, the classifier was reported to diagnose cytomegalovirus status with high specificity and sensitivity. A later analysis found that TCR association rates varied across HLA loci, with DRB1 alleles showing the most associated TCRs and HLA-C alleles the fewest. In a later analysis, HLA-associated TCR beta chains showed more clonal expansion and lower generation probabilities than non-associated chains that were equally common. In vitro tests confirmed that a few of the cytomegalovirus-associated TCR beta chains recognize cytomegalovirus antigens. Immune exposure information for the cohort was limited to CMV serostatus. Most CMV-associated TCR beta chains appeared to be HLA-restricted in a later analysis, and the HLA associations seemed to be driven largely by CMV exposure. Some IMGT-functional V segments, including TRBV6-2 and TRBV6-3, could not be distinguished by the 87-base-pair reads and were therefore excluded. Strong co-occurrence of HLA alleles, especially DR and DQ, made assigning TCR associations to individual alleles difficult. Because counts were too low, 15 to 20 rarely observed V segments, including chromosome 9 orphons, were excluded from the earlier analysis of around 640 of the donors. A later analysis associated 15,000 to 20,000 TCR beta sequences with specific HLA alleles at a false discovery rate of 0.05. In a later analysis, several top co-occurrence clusters were reported to appear linked to parvovirus B19, influenza, CMV and Epstein-Barr virus. While some public TCRs were present in many individuals, most TCR sequences turned up only very rarely across donors. Correlated functional status among segregating V segments might be attributable to linkage disequilibrium, but an unknown experimental factor could not be ruled out. A later genetic analysis reported fewer N-insertions in productive TCRs among donors in an Asian-associated ancestry cluster than the roughly 700-donor mean. This cohort had only TCR beta chains sequenced, and the lack of alpha or paired-chain data limited which features could be detected. A cluster of highly shared sequence variants was judged likely to be a technical artifact of the sequencing pipeline. A further reported finding was that TCR beta sequences accurately predicted the HLA-A and HLA-B alleles for most subjects in the first cohort. In an earlier analysis of about 600 of the donors, most TCR beta V segments appeared in productive rearrangements about 87% or about 30% of the time, broadly matching IMGT annotations. HLA typing was unavailable for some donors at each locus, so association tests used only the typed subset. The authors suggested that the approach could potentially be generalized to other disease states and immunological phenotypes. The presence/absence analyses assumed that sequencing depth was roughly uniform across donors, and that assumption may not be true. An association between a missense DCLRE1C variant and V-gene and J-gene trimming of TCR beta chains was found in a later genetic analysis and replicated in an independent cohort.

The library was built by means of the immunoSEQ multiplex PCR assay. For the multiplex PCR, a mixture combining 60 forward primers for TCR Vbeta segments and 13 reverse primers for TCR Jbeta segments was used. Amplification of the CDR3 region of rearranged TCR beta genes was performed with a multiplex PCR assay on genomic DNA. Amplified TCR beta libraries were sequenced as 87-base-pair reads on the Illumina HiSeq System. On the study's bioinformatics: In a later analysis, tens of millions of unique TCR beta chains were counted across the 500 to 850 repertoires, and roughly 10 million of these chains were shared by at least two donors. Raw reads were error-corrected and collapsed into unique sequences by a nearest-neighbor algorithm in which closely related sequences were merged to remove PCR and sequencing errors. CDR3 sequences were aligned to IMGT reference sequences to assign V, D and J gene segments. For a sequence to be retained, a match of at least six nucleotides was required to both a V gene segment and a J gene segment. A rearrangement was called productive if the CDR3 had no stop codons and remained in frame with V and J, and every other rearrangement was called non-productive. Following IMGT convention, CDR3 was defined as the stretch from the second conserved V-encoded cysteine up to the conserved J-encoded phenylalanine. The earlier analysis of 500 to 750 of the donors excluded any sequence lacking an unambiguous match to a single V gene segment. In an earlier analysis of several hundred of the donors, V segments were called functional above 56.7% productive rearrangements and were called segregating when the between-donor standard deviation exceeded 5%. A statistical classification framework was built to diagnose cytomegalovirus status from the catalog of TCR beta chain sequences. V and J gene assignment, in a later analysis, came from comparing TCR nucleotide sequences with IMGT/GENE-DB human TR gene sequences. A later analysis assigned CDR3 sequences and most-parsimonious VDJ recombination scenarios with the TCRdist pipeline. A later analysis defined each TCR beta chain by its CDR3 amino acid sequence plus V-gene family, and excluded reads lacking a unique V-gene family. A later analysis removed nearly 600 highly shared, low-generation-probability nucleotide sequences to deal with suspected cross-contamination and a sequencing artifact. In a later analysis, a clonal expansion index was calculated for each public chain from normalized within-repertoire ranks of inferred template counts. A later analysis computed generation probabilities with a VDJ recombination model fitted to out-of-frame rearrangements, and checked the results against IGoR. Hypergeometric tests were used in a later analysis to score TCR-TCR, TCR-HLA and TCR-CMV co-occurrence, with a repertoire-size bias correction applied to the TCR pairs. A later analysis estimated false discovery rates by permuting HLA or CMV assignments 20 times. In a later analysis, co-occurring TCRs were grouped using DBSCAN, with TCRdist sequence similarity added in when clustering inside HLA-allele-positive subsets. Co-occurrence clustering excluded repertoires with fewer than 30,000 or more than 120,000 public chains, plus five with anomalous nucleotide sharing. The table comes from immuneACCESS by way of TCRdb, which keeps in-frame sequences with V and J called. Part of the clones is missing from these tables; in studies checked, under half for an unresolved V gene and the rest for unknown reasons. That table gives V, J and clone size, and the DNA gave D and trimming. The table for this sample lists some 190,000 clones; around 80% of them were counted only once. The ten largest make up 1.3% to 1.5% of the sample.

Concerning this clone itself: This receptor's antigen is unknown. No much larger clone exists at a distance of one base, and base qualities are not known.

Ends trimmed: V by 1 base, J by 1 base; bases unmatched to a gene: 0. Looking up the germline V gene yields CDR1 MNHNS and CDR2 SASEGT. Including the terminal cysteine and phenylalanine, the CDR3 comprises 15 residues. Just CDR3 DNA is preserved here, 45 bases in frame from base 1. In total, 666 healthy bone marrow donors made up the cohort. At the time of sampling, all cohort members were nominally healthy, though unrecorded immune exposures were likely present. The donor was CMV seropositive and was included in the group of some 290 seropositive cohort members. Each donor provided a peripheral blood sample, and peripheral blood mononuclear cells were used for TCR beta sequencing. Genomic DNA was extracted from the blood cell samples with the Qiagen DNeasy Blood Extraction Kit.

This chain joins TRBV6-1 to TRBJ2-3; 9 of the junction bases match TRBD1. The TCR was taken from a girl aged 5-17 years in good health and CMV-seropositive. Material for sequencing was PBMCs. In nucleotides, the sequence is TGTGCCAGCAGTGAAGGGACAGGGGGCACAGATACGCAGTATTTT. Its protein reads: CASSEGTGGTDTQYF.